The clone carrying this T cell receptor (beta chain) was seen a few times. Positive SARS-CoV-2 PCR tests in convalescent patients dated from March to December 2020, pre-Alpha, Beta and Delta. These data belong to a study of vaccination and CD4 T cells after COVID-19. TCRdb reanalysed the PCR reads using MiXCR and keeps one entry per CDR3 protein. Of roughly 16,000 distinct CDR3 sequences listed, 66% are singletons. V gave up 6 bases and J gave up 7 bases, with 27 bases separating them. Germline V gives CDR1 LNHDA, CDR2 SQIVND (reference sequence). There are 17 residues in the CDR3. This clonotype was obtained from a human donor who had recovered from COVID-19. The chain uses TRBV19 and TRBJ2-5, with a tentative D call TRBD2 (5 bases). The sample in question was CD4+ T cells from blood, obtained after SARS-CoV-2 vaccination. The CDR3 bases are TGTGCCAGTAGCAGGAACAGCGGCGGACTCGAAACGGGGACCCAGTACTTC. As protein: CASSRNSGGLETGTQYF.